This T cell receptor beta chain was sequenced for a study of identical twins. Study-level points and caveats: Researchers reported weaker excess twin sharing in beta out-of-frame sequences. High-abundance cord blood beta clonotypes had fewer insertions; memory repertoires showed none.

The germline gives CDR1 ENHRY, CDR2 SYGVKD. The CDR3 is made up of 16 amino acids. V shed 5 bases and J shed 3 bases, with 16 bases lying between them. TCRdb re-derived calls from the 5' RACE reads in MiXCR, one entry per CDR3 protein. The sample holds 350,000 or so distinct CDR3 sequences, approximately 13% seen once. This clonotype came up many times. The antigen is unknown. The same sample was also used in a study of yellow fever vaccine responses in identical twins.

This chain uses TRBV10-3 with TRBJ2-2; tentatively, D is TRBD2 (5 bases). The TCR sequence derives from a woman aged 18-29 years in good health. The sample was CD8+ T cells sorted from blood. The CDR3 region has the DNA TGTGCCATCAGTCCGGATAGAGGGAAGGACACCGGGGAGCTGTTTTTT. This codes for CAISPDRGKDTGELFF.